This T cell receptor (beta chain) was recovered during a study of T cell repertoires in cytomegalovirus infection. Whole-study context: The public TCR beta signatures pointed to both CMV infection and matching HLA type. General study points: Carriers of CMV and the relevant HLA type were discriminated by public TCR beta frequency. Ex vivo, HLA-C-restricted CMV-specific TCR beta clonotypes prevailed over the rest of the response.

In TCRdb, the reads were re-called with MiXCR into one record per CDR3 protein. This table has hundreds of thousands of distinct CDR3 sequences, 35% to 40% appearing once. Per the germline V gene, CDR1 is SGHTA and CDR2 is FQGNSA. The CDR3 has 16 residues. V was cut by 5 bases and J by 3 bases, with 19 bases left in between. In the case of this clonotype: Its target is unknown. A read error may explain this, as a much larger clone is one base away. This CDR3 fails to terminate in the conserved phenylalanine or tryptophan, so it likely reflects a read error.

The chain links TRBV7-2 to TRBJ1-2, with a weak D call TRBD1 (6 bases). The clonotype originates from a human donor in good health (CMV status not recorded). Some clones in this sample may be carry-over from other donors' samples. The sequencing input was PBMCs. As DNA, the CDR3 is TGTGCCAGCAGCCTCCCCGGCGGGGGGCGCGACTATGGCTACACCTTA. Its translation is CASSLPGGGRDYGYTL.